This is a list of T cell receptor beta chains from one sample in a study of CD8 T cells in ankylosing spondylitis. TCRdb passed the 5' RACE reads through MiXCR, listing each CDR3 protein once. The sample lists roughly 230,000 distinct CDR3 sequences, roughly a tenth occurring once. Sequenced input: blood, either unsorted or a sorted T cell fraction (not recorded which). All receptors derive from a male donor with ankylosing spondylitis or in good health (not recorded which). The conserved cysteine and the conserved F or W are not part of the CDR3 here.

V	J	CDR3
TRBV6-5	TRBJ2-1	ASSYGASAIYNEQF
TRBV27	TRBJ2-1	ASSFQAGWDNEQF
TRBV4-2	TRBJ1-4	ASSPATGPLEKLF
TRBV11-2	TRBJ2-5	ASSPRTGLANFKETQY
TRBV6-4	TRBJ2-1	ASSGTGLALNEQF
TRBV23-1	TRBJ1-2	ASSQSGHPYGYT
TRBV5-1	TRBJ2-1	ASSLAVPNEQF
TRBV12-3/TRBV12-4	TRBJ2-7	ASRGADSYEQY
TRBV7-9	TRBJ2-7	ASSALSTASYEQY
TRBV2	TRBJ1-1	ASSETRTEAF
TRBV7-9	TRBJ2-2	ASSSSQTPGELF
TRBV5-1	TRBJ2-3	ASSLPWGTDTQY
TRBV5-1	TRBJ2-3	ASSASDREADTQY
TRBV12-3/TRBV12-4	TRBJ2-3	ASSRPGGTTDTQY
TRBV3-1	TRBJ2-7	ASSQGRLASYEQY
TRBV21-1	TRBJ2-7	ASSKRAGASYEQY
TRBV20-1	TRBJ1-2	SARDQTGPYGYT
TRBV7-9	TRBJ2-3	ASSLASGLGTDTQY
TRBV5-1	TRBJ2-1	ASRLLAGTNEQF
TRBV20-1	TRBJ1-1	SARAPGQGNTEAF
TRBV4-1	TRBJ2-1	ASSQDGGPYNEQF
TRBV30	TRBJ1-6	AWSVLAGDNSPLH
TRBV4-1	TRBJ2-5	ASSPGLAGKETQY
TRBV7-2	TRBJ1-1	ASSYSSPRGEAF
TRBV7-2	TRBJ2-1	ASSRFGTSTLNEQF
TRBV29-1	TRBJ2-1	SVEATIEQF
TRBV5-1	TRBJ2-3	ASSPSYRETDTQY
TRBV20-1	TRBJ1-5	SALQGARGNQPQH
TRBV30	TRBJ2-1	AVRGGSSYNEQF
TRBV6-2/TRBV6-3	TRBJ2-1	ASSYGDPSGPYNEQF
TRBV12-3/TRBV12-4	TRBJ1-2	ASSPWAAYGYT
TRBV20-1	TRBJ1-1	SARHRTFYTEAF
TRBV11-2	TRBJ2-1	ASSLVASRVGEQF
TRBV7-9	TRBJ2-3	ASSLGAGGLGHTQY
TRBV7-2	TRBJ2-1	ASSLRRVSYNEQF
TRBV10-3	TRBJ1-6	AISDDSSSYNSPLH
TRBV6-2/TRBV6-3	TRBJ1-2	ASSPEGPNYGYT
TRBV3-1	TRBJ2-2	ASSPDRAVTGELF
TRBV6-1	TRBJ1-2	ASEEGPGDGYT
TRBV7-9	TRBJ1-1	ASSSPPGHLNTEAF
TRBV30	TRBJ2-7	AWSVRPGEQY
TRBV6-7	TRBJ2-1	ASSYGGTPDYNEQF
TRBV12-3/TRBV12-4	TRBJ2-1	ASSLNSGGPNEQF
TRBV15	TRBJ2-5	ATSRAAGTGETQY
TRBV29-1	TRBJ2-2	SVGGGSGGVNTGELF
TRBV25-1	TRBJ2-7	ASRTRVQPYEQY
TRBV7-9	TRBJ2-7	ASSDGTGGIYEQY
TRBV5-1	TRBJ2-1	ASSLADSSYNEQF
TRBV7-9	TRBJ1-2	ASSAGVNYGYT
TRBV6-2/TRBV6-3	TRBJ2-3	ASSEIGTPSDTQY
TRBV20-1	TRBJ2-3	SARVTLHTRELTDTQY